The source of this T cell receptor beta chain is a study of T-cell memory formation after mild COVID-19. Across the whole study: In these data, TCR clusters were largely donor specific. Study-wide results and caveats: Mainly in CM and EM were contracting CD4+ clones; CD8+ were in EMRA.

The CDR3 has 15 residues. Germline loops: CDR1 SGHTA, CDR2 FQGTGA. V lost 4 bases, J lost 0 bases, and 11 bases lay in between. Details on this clonotype: Its antigen is still unknown.

TCRdb redid the calling of the 5' RACE reads with MiXCR, one entry per CDR3 protein. The sample yields approximately 490,000 distinct CDR3 sequences, roughly 22% seen once. The chain links TRBV7-3 to TRBJ2-3; perhaps TRBD2 as D (5 bases). The sequenced sample consisted of PBMCs or a T cell subset sorted from them (not recorded which). The receptor's source is an adult woman who had mild COVID-19 (a few samples of this study predate the infection). Cell type and time point are not known. CDR3 loop: CASSSPGSSTDTQYF. The DNA of the CDR3 is TGTGCCAGCAGCTCCCCGGGGTCTAGCACAGATACGCAGTATTTT. Variable domain in full (rest from reference TRBV7-3 and TRBJ2-3): GAGVSQTPSNKVTEKGKYVELRCDPISGHTALYWYRQSLGQGPEFLIYFQGTGAADDSGLPNDRFFAVRPEGSVSTLKIQRTERGDSAVYLCASSSPGSSTDTQYFGPGTRLTVL.